This TCR beta chain was documented in a study of blood T cells in healthy people across ages (dated by TCRdb to the mid-2010s). The study in broad terms: In model experiments, template switching captured roughly one uniquely barcoded TCR beta cDNA molecule for every two T cells. To track age-related changes in TCR beta repertoire diversity, the study relied on deep sequencing normalized with unique cDNA molecular identifiers. Donors were grouped into four age groups: young (average 16 years), middle-aged (under 40), aged (around 56) and long-lived (82). To avoid experimental bias, donors of different ages were distributed randomly across sequencing lanes. Two additional independent replicas of 1 million unique cDNA reads from the same blood draw were analyzed for two donors (one aged 18 to 29 and one aged 80 or older).

The approximately 41 donors, aged about 6 to 95 years, were systemically healthy Caucasian individuals from Russia. Roughly 9 milliliters of peripheral blood were drawn from each donor into EDTA-treated Vacutainer tubes. PBMCs were isolated by Ficoll-Paque density-gradient centrifugation, with at least 7 million obtained per sample. Trizol reagent was used to extract total RNA from the PBMCs, yielding at least 5 micrograms per sample. For every donor, flow cytometry on a PBMC aliquot measured the percentage of naive CD45RAhigh/CD27high T cells. From the cysteine through the phenylalanine, the CDR3 covers 13 amino acids. CDR3 DNA is the only sequence kept; it has 39 bases, read in frame from the first base. V is clipped by 5 bases and J by 10 bases, and the sequence between their germline boundaries is 12 bases long. According to the germline V gene (reference sequence), CDR1 reads MNHEY and CDR2 reads SMNVEV.

Concerning this clonotype itself: The antigen it binds to is not known. No base quality values were provided; no much bigger clone lies one nucleotide off.

Preparation of the library involved 5' RACE. TCRdb shows the sequencer as Illumina HiSeq 2500. A second PCR of roughly 7 to 12 cycles was run with a J-beta primer mix and a sample-barcoded 5' primer. A unique molecular identifier was introduced onto each TCR beta cDNA molecule by a template-switch 5' adaptor carrying 12 random nucleotides. Each sample yielded at least 2.5 million CDR3-containing paired-end reads. All of the RNA was converted into first-strand cDNA using the Mint cDNA synthesis kit, with a TRBC-specific oligonucleotide serving as the primer. Following uracil-DNA glycosylase treatment, a first 18-cycle PCR with universal primers M1SS and BC2_uni_R was performed on all cDNA. Per the source publication's procedure: Each sample was normalized by randomly selecting 1 million high-quality reads, each carrying a distinct molecular identifier. Instead of being binned into consensus sequences, reads with shared molecular identifiers were discarded. MiTCR, run with a Q25 quality threshold and the strictest error-elimination algorithm, handled CDR3 identification, clonotype clustering and error correction. A nonparametric unseen species model with Euler transformation was used to estimate lower-bound total TCR beta diversity. TCRdb trimmed public reads at Q25 via fastp, called clones via MiXCR and kept in-frame beta chains. Rows merge per CDR3 protein into single entries with the most common DNA and genes. The V and J calls shown here were made by TCRdb, not taken from the authors' results. In this sample the table shows about 940,000 distinct CDR3 sequences, roughly 43% of which occur a single time. Around 15% of the sample is held by the ten biggest clonotypes.

Beyond this particular receptor, the publication reports: The long-lived group showed more naive CD4+ T cells, fewer expanded clones and increased TCR diversity than the aged group, suggesting age selection. Estimates of total diversity based on one million sequenced T cells were regarded as lower bounds and as underestimates. Since profiling was done on bulk unsorted PBMCs, naive and antigen-experienced compartments could not be conclusively compared. Observed TCR beta diversity per million T cells fell roughly linearly with age, and a significant reduction was already apparent by age around 40. The percentage of naive T cells measured by flow cytometry correlated strongly with observed TCR beta diversity. The CMV infection status of donors was not known, potentially confounding age-related changes in expanded clonotypes.

The clonotype comes from a man aged 30 to 45 in good health. Sequenced sample: blood. The V and J genes are TRBV27 and TRBJ1-6; matching of 5 bases hints at TRBD1 as the D gene. The DNA sequence is given as TGTGCCAGCAGTCGCTGGGGGGAATCACCCCTCCACTTT. This yields the protein CASSRWGESPLHF.